This is a list of T cell receptor beta chains from one sample in a study of blood T cells in healthy people across ages. MiXCR was run by TCRdb on the 5' RACE reads, yielding one entry per CDR3 protein. The sample has about 1.8 million distinct CDR3 sequences, around 50% seen once. The material sequenced was blood. The receptors here all came from a woman between 35 and 50 years old in good health. The CDR3 runs from the conserved cysteine through the conserved F or W. D genes are given only for firm matches. Size values are once, few and many counts, or a class for expanded clones, and some rows have none.

size,J,D,V,DNA,CDR3
-,TRBJ2-7,TRBD1,TRBV7-2,TGTGCCAGCAGCCCGTACAGGGGCCTAACCTACGAGCAGTACTTC,CASSPYRGLTYEQYF
-,TRBJ2-7,-,TRBV27,TGTGCCAGCAGTGTATCTAGCTTAGGGGACGAGCAGTACTTC,CASSVSSLGDEQYF
few,TRBJ1-2,-,TRBV29-1,TGCAGCGTACGGGGCGATATTAACTATGGCTACACCTTC,CSVRGDINYGYTF
-,TRBJ1-6,-,TRBV6-5,TGTGCCAGCAAAAGGGGGACCCTCCTGACACCCCTCCACTTT,CASKRGTLLTPLHF
once,TRBJ2-3,TRBD2,TRBV6-5,TGTGCCAGCAGAACTAGCGGGGGGCTGGATACGCAGTATTTT,CASRTSGGLDTQYF
-,TRBJ2-6,-,TRBV14,TGTGCCAGCAGCCAAGATGGGGTTGGGGGTATTCCACCTACCTCTGGGGCCAACGTCCTGACTTTC,CASSQDGVGGIPPTSGANVLTF
many,TRBJ1-6,TRBD1,TRBV4-3,TGCGCCAGCAGCCAAGACAGGGGGAATTCACCCCTCCACTTT,CASSQDRGNSPLHF
-,TRBJ2-5,-,TRBV5-1,TGCGCCGGCAGCTTGGGGGCAGGTATCCAAGAGACCCAGTACTTC,CAGSLGAGIQETQYF
-,TRBJ2-3,-,TRBV9,TGTGCCAGCAGCGTCGGGAGACATAGCACAGATACGCAGTATTTT,CASSVGRHSTDTQYF
-,TRBJ2-3,-,TRBV28,TGTGCCAGCAGTCCGTTAGGGGAGGGCACAGATACGCAGTATTTT,CASSPLGEGTDTQYF
many,TRBJ2-7,TRBD2,TRBV4-2,TGTGCCAGCAGCCGGACTAGCGGGGCCTCCTACGAGCAGTACTTC,CASSRTSGASYEQYF
once,TRBJ2-1,-,TRBV7-9,TGTGCCAGCAGTCCAGTTGGGACACTTTCCTACAATGAGCAGTTCTTC,CASSPVGTLSYNEQFF
-,TRBJ2-5,TRBD2,TRBV7-9,TGTGCCAGCAGCTTAAGGAGAGCGGGGAGTGAGACCCAGTACTTC,CASSLRRAGSETQYF
few,TRBJ2-6,TRBD2,TRBV4-3,TGCGCCAGCAGCCAAGAGCGGGGGGCCTCTGGGGCCAACGTCCTGACTTTC,CASSQERGASGANVLTF
-,TRBJ1-4,-,TRBV13,TGTGCCAGCAGCCTTCTAGGAGCTAATGAAAAACTGTTTTTT,CASSLLGANEKLFF
few,TRBJ2-7,-,TRBV15,TGTGCCACCAGCTCCCCGGGGGATCGTTCCTACGAGCAGTACTTC,CATSSPGDRSYEQYF
few,TRBJ2-1,-,TRBV18,TGTGCCAGCTCACCACAGGGTAGCAGGAATGAGCAGTTCTTC,CASSPQGSRNEQFF
-,TRBJ1-5,TRBD1,TRBV3-1,TGTGCCAGCAGCGTGCGACAGGGTGTAAATCAGCCCCAGCATTTT,CASSVRQGVNQPQHF
-,TRBJ2-3,TRBD2,TRBV27,TGTGCCAGCACAACGGGTGGGGGAGGGCGCAGGGATACGCAGTATTTT,CASTTGGGGRRDTQYF
-,TRBJ2-1,-,TRBV12-3/TRBV12-4,TGTGCCAGCAGTCGACGGGAATACAATGAGCAGTTCTTC,CASSRREYNEQFF
-,TRBJ1-1,TRBD1,TRBV6-2/TRBV6-3,TGTGCCAGCAGGATACGCCGACAGGGGAACACTGAAGCTTTCTTT,CASRIRRQGNTEAFF
-,TRBJ2-5,TRBD2,TRBV20-1,TGCAGTGCTAGAGCGAGTCGCCCCGGACTAGCGAGGGCGGCCCAGTACTTC,CSARASRPGLARAAQYF
-,TRBJ1-2,-,TRBV3-1,TGTGCCAGCAGCTCGCGTCCAACAGCCGGCTATGGCTACACCTTC,CASSSRPTAGYGYTF
many,TRBJ2-7,TRBD2,TRBV3-1,TGTGCCAGCAGAAGCGGGGGACTACCGTACGAGCAGTACTTC,CASRSGGLPYEQYF
-,TRBJ2-1,TRBD2,TRBV28,TGTGCCAGCAGTAAGACCGGGACTAGCTCCTACAATGAGCAGTTCTTC,CASSKTGTSSYNEQFF
few,TRBJ2-3,-,TRBV7-2,TGTGCCAGCAGCACCCTTAAGGTGGGCACAGATACGCAGTATTTT,CASSTLKVGTDTQYF
-,TRBJ2-2,-,TRBV20-1,TGCAGTGCTACCTCCCAGCTGGAGAACACCGGGGAGCTGTTTTTT,CSATSQLENTGELFF
few,TRBJ2-7,TRBD2,TRBV27,TGTGCCAGCAGTTTTGGACTAGCGGGGACAAACGAGCAGTACTTC,CASSFGLAGTNEQYF